Each of the 18 T cell receptor beta chains below was sequenced from the same sample in a study of CD8 T cells in ankylosing spondylitis. TCRdb re-called the 5' RACE reads through MiXCR, storing one row per CDR3 protein. The sample consists of approximately 240,000 distinct CDR3 sequences, 20% to 30% of them appearing once. Sequenced input: blood, either unsorted or a sorted T cell fraction (not recorded which). The source of these receptors is a male donor with ankylosing spondylitis or in good health (not recorded which).

This clonotype appeared many times. J is TRBJ2-1 and V is TRBV20-1, with TRBD1 identical over 7 bases. The CDR3 is made up of 16 amino acids. V lost 6 bases to trimming and J lost 1 base; unmatched junction nucleotides: 12. Germline V CDR1 and CDR2: DFQATT, SNEGSKA (reference sequence). For the CDR3, the DNA is TGCAGTGCCCAATCGTTAACAGGGGCTTCCTACAATGAGCAGTTCTTC. It specifies CSAQSLTGASYNEQFF.

The sample holds many counts of this clonotype. The chain employs TRBV20-1 and TRBJ2-1, with TRBD2 matching 7 bases. Trimming cost V 3 bases and J 1 base; bases outside gene matches: 3. Germline CDR1 reads DFQATT; CDR2 reads SNEGSKA (reference sequence). The CDR3 consists of 14 residues. CDR3 sequence: CSASGGTSYNEQFF. DNA of the CDR3: TGCAGTGCTAGCGGGGGGACGTCCTACAATGAGCAGTTCTTC.

V is TRBV12-3 or TRBV12-4 and J is TRBJ1-2; unclear D gene. The CDR3 consists of 16 residues. Trimming shortened V by 1 base and J by 2 bases, and 14 bases separated the two germline ends. CDR3 sequence reads: CASSLGAAGSNYGYTF. The CDR3 coding sequence is TGTGCCAGCAGTTTAGGGGCCGCCGGTTCCAACTATGGCTACACCTTC.

This clonotype occurred a few times. V is TRBV20-1 and J is TRBJ2-3; TRBD2 aligns across 7 bases. The CDR3 has 13 residues. The V and J ends lost 4 bases and 4 bases, in that order; junction bases with no gene match: 5. CDR1 DFQATT and CDR2 SNEGSKA come from the germline V gene (reference sequence). The CDR3, as DNA: TGCAGTGCTACCCAGACTAGCCCAGATACGCAGTATTTT. Protein: CSATQTSPDTQYF.

Ten or more counts support this clonotype. The chain is built from TRBV20-1 and TRBJ1-6; tentative D call: TRBD1 (5 bases). Germline loops: CDR1 DFQATT, CDR2 SNEGSKA (reference sequence). CDR3 length: 13 residues. V was clipped by 5 bases and J by 9 bases, with 14 bases between them. In DNA form, the CDR3 reads TGCAGTGCTCGGGGGGATGCAGGTTCACCCCTCCACTTT. This encodes CSARGDAGSPLHF.

This clonotype occurred once. The chain combines TRBV12-3 or TRBV12-4 with TRBJ2-1; 7 nucleotides agree with TRBD1. CDR3 size: 14 residues. V was pared by 4 bases and J by 4 bases, with 4 bases of the junction left unmatched. The CDR3 DNA reads as TGTGCCAGCAGTTGGGACAGAGAGTACAATGAGCAGTTCTTC. Translated, it gives CASSWDREYNEQFF.

This clonotype was observed many times. The chain is built from TRBV29-1 and TRBJ2-1, with TRBD1 matching over 9 bases. The CDR3 consists of 13 residues. The trim removed 7 bases at V and 10 bases at J, leaving 11 bases unmatched. Germline loops: CDR1 SQVTM, CDR2 ANQGSEA. The CDR3 region has the DNA TGCAGCGAACGGACAGGGGCCCAGAGGGAGCAGTTCTTC. Translated: CSERTGAQREQFF.

This clonotype was counted many times. One end of the junction is discordant with germline, which a read error may explain. V gene TRBV5-6 combines with J gene TRBJ2-7; D uncertain. Germline loops: CDR1 SGHDT, CDR2 YYEEEE. The CDR3 is 13 residues long. CDR3 region: CASSLGSATSLNF. The DNA of the CDR3 is TGTGCCAGCAGCTTGGGTTCGGCCACCTCGTTGAACTTC. The full variable domain, rest sourced from reference TRBV5-6 and TRBJ2-7, is DAGVTQSPTHLIKTRGQQVTLRCSPKSGHDTVSWYQQALGQGPQFIFQYYEEEERQRGNFPDRFSGHQFPNYSSELNVNALLLGDSALYLCASSLGSATSLNFGPGTRLTVT.

The V call is TRBV7-2, the J call TRBJ2-7; D is possibly TRBD2 (6 bases). The CDR3 runs to 13 residues. Trimming took off 9 bases at V and 2 bases at J, with 14 bases between the two ends. CDR1 is SGHTA and CDR2 is FQGNSA in the germline V gene. This chain's CDR3 is CASIKAGTYEQYF. The CDR3 DNA reads as TGTGCCAGTATCAAGGCGGGAACCTACGAGCAGTACTTC.

Note on this clonotype: This may stem from a read error, because a much larger clone lies one nucleotide away. V gene TRBV6-2 or TRBV6-3 combines with J gene TRBJ1-2; D uncertain. V dropped 6 bases and J dropped 13 bases, with 21 bases sitting between them. This CDR3 is built from 13 residues. CDR1 MNHEY and CDR2 SVGEGT come from the germline V gene. CDR3 bases: TGTGCCAGCAGCCGCAGGCCGCGAGATAGCTGCACCTTC. This translates into CASSRRPRDSCTF.

The chain links TRBV7-9 to TRBJ2-5; D unresolved. Deletions cut 1 base from V and 5 bases from J, with 8 bases between. CDR3 length: 13 amino acids. The V gene's germline CDR1 is SEHNR and CDR2 FQNEAQ (reference sequence). The CDR3 reads CASSLEVGETQYF. CDR3 nucleotide sequence: TGTGCCAGCAGCTTAGAGGTCGGCGAGACCCAGTACTTC.

This chain connects TRBV9 to TRBJ1-2; D perhaps matches TRBD1 (5 bases). V was trimmed by 1 base and J by 3 bases, leaving 10 bases between them. Germline values: CDR1 SGDLS, CDR2 YYNGEE. The CDR3 has 14 amino acids. This chain's CDR3 is CASSVSQGHYGYTF. The CDR3 bases are TGTGCCAGCAGCGTAAGTCAGGGCCACTATGGCTACACCTTC.

This clonotype came up a few times. The chain uses TRBV7-9 and TRBJ2-2, with no clear D. Trimming pared 5 bases from V and 6 bases from J, leaving 10 bases between. The CDR3 totals 13 residues. Germline lookup yields CDR1 SEHNR and CDR2 FQNEAQ (reference sequence). DNA for the CDR3: TGTGCCAGCAGCCAGACCTGGCCCGGGGAGCTGTTTTTT. Encoded protein: CASSQTWPGELFF.

This clonotype was observed many times. J is TRBJ1-1 and V is TRBV3-1; D unresolved. CDR1 LGHDT and CDR2 YNNKEL come from the germline V gene (reference sequence). Trimming cost V 2 bases and J 0 bases, with 10 bases left between them. The CDR3 is 15 amino acids. CDR3 region: CASSQSDALNTEAFF. CDR3 nucleotides: TGTGCCAGCAGCCAATCGGACGCCTTGAACACTGAAGCTTTCTTT.

In this sample, this clonotype turned up many times. This CDR3 is CASSEAHLGAKNIQYF. For the CDR3, the DNA is TGTGCCAGCAGTGAGGCTCACCTTGGGGCCAAAAACATTCAGTACTTC. The chain uses TRBV2 and TRBJ2-4; no clear D. The V gene lost 3 bases and the J gene lost 1 base, with 13 bases spanning the gap. The CDR3 contains 16 residues. Germline V lookup: CDR1 SNHLY, CDR2 FYNNEI.

This clonotype was seen more than once but under ten times. The chain carries TRBV29-1 and TRBJ1-1; no clear D. The CDR3 length is 13 residues. Germline V gene sequence: CDR1 SQVTM, CDR2 ANQGSEA. V was trimmed by 5 bases and J by 0 bases, leaving 10 bases between them. The chain's CDR3 is CSVFPGLNTEAFF. CDR3 coding DNA: TGCAGCGTTTTTCCCGGACTGAACACTGAAGCTTTCTTT. The full variable domain, with the rest looked up from reference TRBV29-1 and TRBJ1-1, is SAVISQKPSRDICQRGTSLTIQCQVDSQVTMMFWYRQQPGQSLTLIATANQGSEATYESGFVIDKFPISRPNLTFSTLTVSNMSPEDSSIYLCSVFPGLNTEAFFGQGTRLTVV.

This clonotype has a count of ten or more. The V and J genes are TRBV6-5 and TRBJ1-6, with a tentative D call TRBD1 (5 bases). The CDR3 loop spans 15 amino acids. Looked up from germline, CDR1 is MNHEY and CDR2 is SVGAGI. V dropped 0 bases and J dropped 8 bases, with 11 bases sitting between them. CDR3 sequence: CASSYSRGGDSPLHF. CDR3 nucleotides: TGTGCCAGCAGTTACTCGAGGGGAGGGGATTCACCCCTCCACTTT.

The rearrangement links TRBV12-3 or TRBV12-4 to TRBJ1-6; the match to TRBD1 covers 9 bases. With 7 bases clipped from V and 7 bases from J, the junction kept 2 bases outside the gene matches. The CDR3 covers 13 residues. CDR3 coding DNA: TGTGCCAGCAACGGACAGGGGAATTCACCCCTCCACTTT. Its translation: CASNGQGNSPLHF.